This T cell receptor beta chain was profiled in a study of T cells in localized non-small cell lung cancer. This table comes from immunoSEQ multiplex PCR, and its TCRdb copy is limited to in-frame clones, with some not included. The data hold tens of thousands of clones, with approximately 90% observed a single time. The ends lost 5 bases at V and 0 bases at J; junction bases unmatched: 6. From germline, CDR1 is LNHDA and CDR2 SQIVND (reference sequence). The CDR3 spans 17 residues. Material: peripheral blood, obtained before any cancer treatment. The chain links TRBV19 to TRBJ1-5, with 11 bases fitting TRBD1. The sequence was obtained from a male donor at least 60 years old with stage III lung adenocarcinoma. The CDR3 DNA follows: TGTGCCAGTAGTGTCGGACAGGGGGCGGGTAGCAATCAGCCCCAGCATTTT. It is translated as CASSVGQGAGSNQPQHF.